This T cell receptor beta chain is drawn from a study of blood T cell repertoires in COVID-19. About the study: Collection of acute and convalescent COVID-19 samples took place in the United States, Italy and Spain. Sources were T cells, B-cell-depleted T cells, or PBMCs; the material itself was cDNA or gDNA.

Authors' data handling: Quantification of nucleated cells was approximated via reference gene primer amplification. Generated by immunoSEQ multiplex PCR, the TCRdb table keeps only in-frame clones and is missing some. V, J and clone size reflect that table, while D and trimming were determined from the DNA. The profile shows 70,000 or so clones, 90% of them singletons. This clonotype was sampled from a man in his fifties with acute or convalescent COVID-19. The sequenced sample was peripheral blood.

This CDR3 reads CASAPGVWETQYF. The CDR3 nucleotides are TGTGCCAGTGCGCCGGGAGTTTGGGAGACCCAGTACTTC. V and J are TRBV19 and TRBJ2-5; possibly TRBD2 for D (6 bases). This CDR3 has 13 amino acids. Per germline, CDR1 LNHDA and CDR2 SQIVND (reference sequence). The V and J ends lost 8 bases and 5 bases respectively, with 15 bases between them. Full variable domain (rest looked up from reference TRBV19 and TRBJ2-5): DGGITQSPKYLFRKEGQNVTLSCEQNLNHDAMYWYRQDPGQGLRLIYYSQIVNDFQKGDIAEGYSVSREKKESFPLTVTSAQKNPTAFYLCASAPGVWETQYFGPGTRLLVL.